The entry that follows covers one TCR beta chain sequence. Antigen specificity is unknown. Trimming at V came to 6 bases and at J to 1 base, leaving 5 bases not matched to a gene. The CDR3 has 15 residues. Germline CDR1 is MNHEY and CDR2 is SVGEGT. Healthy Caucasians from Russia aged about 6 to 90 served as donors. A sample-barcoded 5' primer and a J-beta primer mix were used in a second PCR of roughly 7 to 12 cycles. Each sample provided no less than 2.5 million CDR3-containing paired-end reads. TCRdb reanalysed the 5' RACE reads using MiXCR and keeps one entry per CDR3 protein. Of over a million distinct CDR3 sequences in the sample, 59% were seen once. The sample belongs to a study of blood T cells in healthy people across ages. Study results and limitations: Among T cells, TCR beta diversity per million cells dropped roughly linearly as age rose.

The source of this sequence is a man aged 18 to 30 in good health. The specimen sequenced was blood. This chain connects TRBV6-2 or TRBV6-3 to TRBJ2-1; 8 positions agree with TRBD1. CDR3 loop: CASRTGAVSYNEQFF. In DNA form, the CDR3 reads TGTGCCAGCAGGACAGGGGCAGTTTCCTACAATGAGCAGTTCTTC.